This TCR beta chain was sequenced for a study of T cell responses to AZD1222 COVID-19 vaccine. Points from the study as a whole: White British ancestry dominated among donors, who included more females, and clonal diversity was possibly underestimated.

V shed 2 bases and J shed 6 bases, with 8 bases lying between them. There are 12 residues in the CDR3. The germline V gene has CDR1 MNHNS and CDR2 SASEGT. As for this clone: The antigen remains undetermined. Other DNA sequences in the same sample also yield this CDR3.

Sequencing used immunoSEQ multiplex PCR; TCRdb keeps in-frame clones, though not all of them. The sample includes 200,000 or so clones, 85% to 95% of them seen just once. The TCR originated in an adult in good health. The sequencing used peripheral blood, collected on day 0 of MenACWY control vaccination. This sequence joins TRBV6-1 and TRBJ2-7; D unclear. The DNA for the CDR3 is TGTGCCAGCAGTGAAATAAGGGCCGAGCAGTACTTC. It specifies CASSEIRAEQYF.